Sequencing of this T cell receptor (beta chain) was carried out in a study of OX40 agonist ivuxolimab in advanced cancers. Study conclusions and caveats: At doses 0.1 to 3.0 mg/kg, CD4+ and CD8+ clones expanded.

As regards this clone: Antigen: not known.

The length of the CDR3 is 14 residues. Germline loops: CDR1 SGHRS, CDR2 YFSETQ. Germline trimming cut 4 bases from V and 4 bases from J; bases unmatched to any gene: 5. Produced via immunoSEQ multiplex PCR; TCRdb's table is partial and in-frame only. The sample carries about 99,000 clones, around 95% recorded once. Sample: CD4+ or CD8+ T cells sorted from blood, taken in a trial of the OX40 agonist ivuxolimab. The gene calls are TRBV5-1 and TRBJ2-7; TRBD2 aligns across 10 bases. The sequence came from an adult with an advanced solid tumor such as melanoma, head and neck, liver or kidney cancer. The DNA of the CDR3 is TGCGCCAGCAGCCCTCCTAGCGGGAGTTACGAGCAGTACTTC. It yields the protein CASSPPSGSYEQYF.